Described below is a single T cell receptor (beta chain) sequence and its context. Trimming shortened V by 1 base and J by 3 bases, and 12 bases separated the two germline ends. The CDR3 has 15 amino acids. Germline-derived CDR1 and CDR2 are LGHNA and YNFKEQ. Vbeta (60) and Jbeta (13) primers were used in the PCR. Method: immunoSEQ multiplex PCR; TCRdb's copy keeps in-frame clones and lacks some. The profile shows around 120,000 clones, around 70% of them singletons. This entry comes from a study of cytomegalovirus exposure and HLA in healthy donors. Sequencing was done on a sample of PBMCs. This TCR was recovered from a woman aged 55-75 years in good health and CMV-seropositive. J is TRBJ1-2 and V is TRBV4-2, with D tentatively TRBD1 (5 bases). The CDR3 is CASSQAGMTDYGYTF. CDR3 sequence (DNA): TGTGCCAGCAGCCAAGCGGGCATGACAGACTATGGCTACACCTTC.